This TCR beta chain was recovered during a study of cytomegalovirus exposure and HLA in healthy donors. Study summary: Unique TCRs numbering some 80 million, obtained from HLA-typed donors, made up an early data release.

The PCR had 60 Vbeta and 13 Jbeta primers. Authors' data handling: Counted up in a later analysis, unique TCR beta chains came to roughly 80 million, with about 9.9 million shared. Profiling relied on immunoSEQ multiplex PCR, and the TCRdb table lists in-frame clones only, not all of them. Clonal size and the V and J genes are those of that table, whereas D and trimming came from the DNA. This sample has approximately 220,000 clones; around 83% occur once, and the top ten carry approximately 1.5%. With regard to this clone: The target antigen is unknown.

V trimming: 4 bases; J trimming: 4 bases; junction bases outside the gene matches: 12. The V gene's germline CDR1 is MDHEN and CDR2 SYDVKM. The CDR3 is 17 residues long. General observations from the study: Sequencing depth roughly uniform across donors was assumed in presence/absence analyses.

The genes are TRBV28 and TRBJ1-1, with 10 bases matching TRBD1. The receptor comes from a girl between 10 and 17 years old in good health and CMV-seronegative. What was sequenced was PBMCs. The CDR3 bases are TGTGCCAGCAGTTACTATGGGTGGGACAGGGGTACCACTGAAGCTTTCTTT. Translated, it gives CASSYYGWDRGTTEAFF.